Listed here are 5 T cell receptor beta chains from one sample, sequenced in a study of CXCR3-negative and CXCR3-positive naive CD8 T cells. Study findings and constraints: Greater hydrophobicity was found in TRB CDR3s of CXCR3-positive naive cells than of CXCR3-negative naive cells.

The libraries of TRB cDNA were constructed through 5' RACE using UMI labels. For each CDR3 protein, TCRdb gives one entry from its re-call of the 5' RACE reads, without DNA. This sample contains about 70,000 distinct CDR3 sequences. These receptors have no identified antigens. The sample comprised naive CXCR3+ CD8+ T cells from blood. Subset noted: CD45RO-CCR7+CD27+CD95- naive CD8+ T cells expressing CXCR3 (TNR3+). These receptors were collected from a human donor in good health. Some clones in this sample may be carry-over from other donors' samples.

The rearrangement links TRBV5-1 to TRBJ2-3; without DNA, the TCRdb call of TRBD1 cannot be checked. CDR3 length: 15 amino acids. The germline CDR1 and CDR2 sequences are SGHRS and YFSETQ. The CDR3 protein is CASSLGPDRDDTQYF. Supplemented by reference TRBV5-1 and TRBJ2-3, the full variable domain reads KAGVTQTPRYLIKTRGQQVTLSCSPISGHRSVSWYQQTPGQGLQFLFEYFSETQRNKGNFPGRFSGRQFSNSRSEMNVSTLELGDSALYLCASSLGPDRDDTQYFGPGTRLTVL.

The chain is built from TRBV20-1 and TRBJ1-2; TCRdb's D gene call, TRBD1, goes unchecked for lack of DNA. The CDR3 has 11 amino acids. Germline values: CDR1 DFQATT, CDR2 SNEGSKA (reference sequence). The CDR3: CSAWTGDGYTF.

The rearrangement uses TRBV7-9 and TRBJ2-2; checking the TCRdb D call of TRBD2 is not possible without DNA. There are 20 residues in the CDR3. Germline V gene sequence: CDR1 SEHNR, CDR2 FQNEAQ (reference sequence). This chain's CDR3 is CASNPITGTSEITNTGELFF.

The V and J genes are TRBV9 and TRBJ2-7; TCRdb proposes TRBD1, but this gene call is untestable without DNA. The germline V gene has CDR1 SGDLS and CDR2 YYNGEE. CDR3 size: 15 residues. This CDR3 reads CASSVVGQGSHEQYF.

The V gene is TRBV29-1, the J gene TRBJ2-1. Germline values: CDR1 SQVTM, CDR2 ANQGSEA. The CDR3 spans 15 residues. CDR3: CSVELSGGLYNEQFF.